Below, 10 T cell receptor beta chains from the same sample are listed, as sequenced in a study of radiotherapy plus CTLA-4 blockade in lung cancer. Assay: immunoSEQ multiplex PCR; the TCRdb copy retains only in-frame clones and omits some. The table includes 85,000 to 90,000 clones, around 87% detected once. Sample: peripheral blood, taken from a patient treated with radiotherapy plus ipilimumab. The receptor set was obtained from a human donor with non-small cell lung cancer that progressed on radiotherapy plus ipilimumab.

The chain has TRBV19 and TRBJ1-5; D perhaps matches TRBD1 (6 bases). The V end lost 5 bases, the J end lost 5 bases, and 13 bases lay between the germline ends. The CDR3 consists of 14 residues. The germline CDR1 and CDR2 sequences are LNHDA and SQIVND (reference sequence). CDR3 protein: CASSGGRFDQPQHF. The CDR3 nucleotides read TGTGCCAGTAGTGGGGGCAGGTTCGATCAGCCCCAGCATTTT.

The V and J genes are TRBV6-5 and TRBJ2-3; possible D gene TRBD1, 5 bases. The CDR3 has 15 residues. Trimming stripped 2 bases from V and 0 bases from J, with 9 bases between. Germline values: CDR1 MNHEY, CDR2 SVGAGI. Here the CDR3 DNA reads TGTGCCAGCAGTTACGGGGCCCTAAGCACAGATACGCAGTATTTT. It translates to CASSYGALSTDTQYF.

This clone was seen just once. The V gene is TRBV5-1, the J gene TRBJ1-1; D is unresolved. CDR1 is SGHRS and CDR2 is YFSETQ in the germline V gene. With 0 bases removed from V and 0 bases from J, the gap between germline ends came to 6 bases. The CDR3 loop spans 14 amino acids. The CDR3 here is CASSLGWMNTEAFF. The CDR3 DNA reads TGCGCCAGCAGCTTGGGGTGGATGAACACTGAAGCTTTCTTT.

The chain carries TRBV5-6 and TRBJ2-3, with 15 nucleotides matching TRBD2. V shed 3 bases and J 4 bases; nucleotides not matched to a gene: 3. The CDR3 consists of 16 residues. Germline V CDR1 and CDR2: SGHDT, YYEEEE. The CDR3, as DNA: TGTGCCAGCAGCTGGCGGACTAGCGGGGGGGCAGATACGCAGTATTTT. Amino acid sequence: CASSWRTSGGADTQYF.

The genes are TRBV10-3 and TRBJ2-5; the D gene is possibly TRBD1 (6 bases). The V gene's germline CDR1 is ENHRY and CDR2 SYGVKD. The CDR3 has 13 amino acids. V shed 3 bases and J shed 5 bases, with 10 bases lying between them. The CDR3: CAISDRGSETQYF. CDR3 DNA: TGTGCCATCAGTGACAGGGGTTCGGAGACCCAGTACTTC.

The chain employs TRBV21-1 and TRBJ1-1; the tabulated D call, TRBD1, remains unverified against the DNA. TRBV21-1 is designated a pseudogene. The CDR3 extends over 14 amino acids. The CDR3 loop is CASSKEGDNTEAFF. For the CDR3, the DNA is TGTGCCAGCAGCAAAGAGGGGGATAACACTGAAGCTTTCTTT.

The CDR3 protein is CASSSTPYTDTQYF. CDR3 nucleotides: TGTGCCAGCAGCTCGACCCCCTACACAGATACGCAGTATTTT. The chain employs TRBV7-7 and TRBJ2-3; D call uncertain. CDR3 length equals 14 residues. Deletions cut 4 bases from V and 2 bases from J, with 10 bases between. The germline V gene encodes CDR1 SSHAT and CDR2 FNYEAQ (reference sequence).

The chain is built from TRBV2 and TRBJ1-3; the match to TRBD1 covers 9 bases. The V and J ends lost 4 bases and 2 bases, in that order; junction bases with no gene match: 3. This CDR3 spans 15 amino acids. Germline V gives CDR1 SNHLY, CDR2 FYNNEI. CDR3 DNA sequence: TGTGCCAGCAGTGGTTGGACAGGGGCTGGAAACACCATATATTTT. Protein: CASSGWTGAGNTIYF.

The genes are TRBV5-1 and TRBJ1-2; D is unresolved. Germline CDR1 is SGHRS and CDR2 is YFSETQ. Trimming took 7 bases from V and 13 from J, leaving 14 bases between them. The CDR3 length is 10 residues. CDR3 sequence (DNA): TGCGCCAGCGGAGATCTCGCCCCCACCTTC. It translates to CASGDLAPTF.

V is TRBV11-3 and J is TRBJ2-3; TRBD2 matches at 11 bases. The J segment lost 5 bases and the V segment lost 5 bases, leaving 12 bases of the junction unmatched. The CDR3 contains 17 residues. The germline gives CDR1 SGHNT, CDR2 YENEEA. This chain's CDR3 is CASSPSRWLAGGDTQYF. For the CDR3, the DNA is TGTGCCAGCAGCCCTAGTCGCTGGCTAGCGGGAGGAGATACGCAGTATTTT.